This T cell receptor beta chain is drawn from a study of T-cell memory formation after mild COVID-19. A 5'RACE reaction primed in the constant segment made cDNA libraries of TCR alpha and TCR beta, and these carried sample barcodes and UMIs. Each CDR3 protein is one row after TCRdb ran MiXCR on the 5' RACE reads. The profile covers 470,000 or so distinct CDR3 sequences, with about 20% appearing a single time and more than 9% taken by the ten largest. Study outcomes and limitations: Researchers found some responding clones in pre-infection memory, a sign that cross-reactive memory joined.

CDR1 is SGHVS, CDR2 FNYEAQ, per germline. The V gene lost 3 bases and the J gene lost 1 base, with 12 bases spanning the gap. The CDR3 totals 15 residues. There are a few counts of this clonotype. What it binds is unknown. Sequences were obtained from PBMCs or a T cell subset sorted from them (not recorded which). The V gene is TRBV7-6, the J gene TRBJ1-2; D ambiguous. This receptor was identified in an adult woman who had mild COVID-19 (a few samples of this study predate the infection). Cell type and time point are not known. The CDR3 is CASSLGNSGNYGYTF. The DNA of the CDR3 is TGTGCCAGCAGCTTGGGGAACAGCGGTAACTATGGCTACACCTTC.